This T cell receptor beta chain is from a study of T cell responses to AZD1222 COVID-19 vaccine. V lost 5 bases, J lost 5 bases, and 30 bases lay in between. CDR3 length equals 19 residues. Germline CDR1 and CDR2: SGHVS and FQNEAQ. Produced via immunoSEQ multiplex PCR; TCRdb's table is partial and in-frame only. The sample lists about 150,000 clones, over 90% seen once, with 5% to 5.5% in the top ten. This chain links TRBV7-8 with TRBJ1-2, with TRBD1 as a possible D gene (6 bases). This sequence was found in an adult in good health. Sample: peripheral blood, taken on day 0 of AZD1222 vaccination. This chain's CDR3 is CASSSIAGSAQGIRYGYTF. The CDR3 region has the DNA TGTGCCAGCAGCAGCATCGCAGGTTCAGCTCAGGGGATTCGGTATGGCTACACCTTC.